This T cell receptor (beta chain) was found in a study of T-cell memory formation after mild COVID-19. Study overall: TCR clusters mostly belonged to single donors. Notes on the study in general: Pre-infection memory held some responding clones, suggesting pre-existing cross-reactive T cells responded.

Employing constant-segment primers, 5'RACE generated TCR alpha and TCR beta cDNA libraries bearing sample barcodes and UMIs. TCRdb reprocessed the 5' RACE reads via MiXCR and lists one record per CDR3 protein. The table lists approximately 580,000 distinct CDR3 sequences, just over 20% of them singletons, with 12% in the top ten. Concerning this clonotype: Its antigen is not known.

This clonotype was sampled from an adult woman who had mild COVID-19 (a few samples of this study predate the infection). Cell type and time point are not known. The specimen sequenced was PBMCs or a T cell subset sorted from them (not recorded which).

CDR3 DNA sequence: TGCGCCAGCAGCCGACCGACAGGAGGGATCACAGATACGCAGTATTTT. It yields the protein CASSRPTGGITDTQYF. The rearrangement uses TRBV4-1 and TRBJ2-3; D may match TRBD1 or TRBD2 (6 bases each). CDR3 size: 16 residues. Trimming took 4 bases from V and 2 from J, leaving 16 bases between them. From germline, CDR1 is MGHRA and CDR2 YSYEKL.